Below, one T cell receptor beta chain is given with its context. The sample comes from a study of regulatory T cells in long-lasting Graves disease. The V gene's germline CDR1 is LNHDA and CDR2 SQIVND (reference sequence). Deletions cut 3 bases from V and 2 bases from J, with 11 bases between. There are 15 residues in the CDR3. Time point denoted: newly diagnosed GD, antithyroid drugs for less than 3 months. Preparation of the TCR library used RNA extracted from PBMCs. To make TCR beta libraries, researchers used iRepertoire HTBI primers and Arm-PCR of CDR3 regions. Each CDR3 protein gets one entry after TCRdb re-called the multiplex PCR reads with MiXCR. The sample holds around 450,000 distinct CDR3 sequences, roughly 15% seen once. The same sample was also studied in work on T cells in Graves' hyperthyroidism and ophthalmopathy.

This receptor was identified in a woman in her forties with Graves disease. The sequences come from peripheral blood mononuclear cells (PBMCs), collected at new diagnosis, from a patient treated with antithyroid drugs. The rearrangement links TRBV19 to TRBJ2-1; the D gene could be TRBD1 or TRBD2 (5 bases each). This chain's CDR3 is CASSIRGGTYNEQFF. CDR3 nucleotides: TGTGCCAGTAGTATTCGGGGCGGAACCTACAATGAGCAGTTCTTC.